Listed below are T cell receptor beta chains from one sample, sequenced in a study of shared clonotypes between healthy human individuals. Data came from immunoSEQ multiplex PCR; TCRdb stores just in-frame clones and leaves some out. Of some 2,100,000 clones listed, more than 85% are singletons. The sequencing input was naive CD8+ T cells from PBMCs. These receptors were collected from a man between 18 and 29 years old in good health. Some clones in this sample may be carry-over from other donors' samples. The conserved cysteine and the conserved F or W are not part of the CDR3 here. Fields, in order: CDR3 protein, J gene, V gene, clone size. Clone size is given for some rows only: seen once, a few or many times, or a class if the clone is expanded.

AWNFGGNSPLH | TRBJ1-6 | TRBV30 | .
ASRGISNQPQH | TRBJ1-5 | TRBV2 | .
ASIQGGYTGELF | TRBJ2-2 | TRBV6-1 | .
ASSRGGSHYEQY | TRBJ2-7 | TRBV4-3 | .
ASSGVPGTGISEQY | TRBJ2-7 | TRBV6-1 | .
ASSLLGYNEQF | TRBJ2-1 | TRBV5-4 | .
ASNRGGSAEAF | TRBJ1-1 | TRBV19 | .
ASMASGRSVVNEQF | TRBJ2-1 | TRBV2 | .
ASSSRGGRGADTQY | TRBJ2-3 | TRBV9 | once
ASSDGTGASTEAF | TRBJ1-1 | TRBV2 | .
ATWTVSYEQY | TRBJ2-7 | TRBV27 | .
ASSREDMNTEAF | TRBJ1-1 | TRBV2 | .
ASSWGPPTVRSYNEQF | TRBJ2-1 | TRBV27 | .
ASSPLGGSYEQY | TRBJ2-7 | TRBV27 | .
ASSLYSGPNEQF | TRBJ2-1 | TRBV5-6 | once
ASSLDRAFGNTIY | TRBJ1-3 | TRBV28 | .
ASSTDRGHYEQY | TRBJ2-7 | TRBV27 | .
ASSARDSNYGYT | TRBJ1-2 | TRBV27 | .
ASSFSSNQPQH | TRBJ1-5 | TRBV19 | .
ASSTIWGTGEQF | TRBJ2-1 | TRBV28 | .
ASSASGIPSYEQY | TRBJ2-7 | TRBV9 | .
ASSVTQTSYNEQF | TRBJ2-1 | TRBV9 | .
ASSHTGTVFYEQY | TRBJ2-7 | TRBV25-1 | .
ASSPPAEVTEAF | TRBJ1-1 | TRBV19 | .
ASAAGTSGVNEQF | TRBJ2-1 | TRBV27 | .
ASSAIKGEVSYNEQF | TRBJ2-1 | TRBV7-7 | .
ASSLERSGYYNEQF | TRBJ2-1 | TRBV7-6 | .
ASRGGSDNTGELF | TRBJ2-2 | TRBV7-3 | .
ASSEYSGQGVGEKLF | TRBJ1-4 | TRBV25-1 | once
ASSSGRRQGAADTQY | TRBJ2-3 | TRBV28 | .
ASSFTGPNEQF | TRBJ2-1 | TRBV28 | .
ASSGGGPDYNEQF | TRBJ2-1 | TRBV7-2 | .
ASSLMGVRSSYNEQF | TRBJ2-1 | TRBV7-3 | .
ASSFGPSGPDYNEQF | TRBJ2-1 | TRBV28 | .
ASSQVVVSLLGNTGELF | TRBJ2-2 | TRBV4-1 | once
ASSLPGVSEAF | TRBJ1-1 | TRBV7-2 | .
ASSQGIRDREY | TRBJ2-7 | TRBV4-1 | .
ASSQDMGSGNTIY | TRBJ1-3 | TRBV4-1 | once
ASRPGTPAYEQY | TRBJ2-7 | TRBV6-5 | .
ASSLALAGGPYEQY | TRBJ2-7 | TRBV5-6 | .
ASSVPPGGQETQY | TRBJ2-5 | TRBV9 | .
ASSQFEGPQPVSQY | TRBJ2-5 | TRBV16 | .
ASSLDVWTAF | TRBJ1-1 | TRBV7-9 | .
ASSIRVVNTEAF | TRBJ1-1 | TRBV5-8 | .
ASSSPGTGISEQY | TRBJ2-7 | TRBV7-9 | once
ASSPLGRSGNYEQY | TRBJ2-7 | TRBV19 | .
ATSRGVGTVVYEQY | TRBJ2-7 | TRBV15 | .
ASSANRDTIIYGYT | TRBJ1-2 | TRBV7-2 | .
ASSSSTGAYEQY | TRBJ2-7 | TRBV11-2 | .
SASDRGREEKLF | TRBJ1-4 | TRBV29-1 | once
ASTLHWSQAYEQY | TRBJ2-7 | TRBV5-8 | once
AISDRGTTDYEQY | TRBJ2-7 | TRBV10-3 | .
ASSLEALGLVLYEQY | TRBJ2-7 | TRBV7-2 | .
ASSLESAGGDGVNTEAF | TRBJ1-1 | TRBV7-8 | .
ASSIVGNEQF | TRBJ2-1 | TRBV19 | .